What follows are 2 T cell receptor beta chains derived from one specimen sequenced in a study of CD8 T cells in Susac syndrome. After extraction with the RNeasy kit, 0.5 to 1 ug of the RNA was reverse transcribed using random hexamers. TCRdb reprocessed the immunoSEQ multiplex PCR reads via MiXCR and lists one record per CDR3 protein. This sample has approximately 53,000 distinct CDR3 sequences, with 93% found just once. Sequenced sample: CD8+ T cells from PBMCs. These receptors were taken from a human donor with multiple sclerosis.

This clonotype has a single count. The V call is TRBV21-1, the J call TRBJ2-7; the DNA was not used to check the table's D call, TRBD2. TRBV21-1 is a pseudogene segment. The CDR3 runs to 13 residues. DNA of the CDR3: TGTGCCAAAGTGGAGCGGCAGAACTACGAGCAGTACTTC. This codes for CAKVERQNYEQYF.

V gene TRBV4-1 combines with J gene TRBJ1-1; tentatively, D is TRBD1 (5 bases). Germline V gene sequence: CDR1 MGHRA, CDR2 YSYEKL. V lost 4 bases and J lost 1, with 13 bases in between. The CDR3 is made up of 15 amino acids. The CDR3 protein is CASSLYRGGNTEAFF. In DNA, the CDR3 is TGCGCCAGCAGCCTATACCGGGGGGGGAACACTGAAGCTTTCTTT.